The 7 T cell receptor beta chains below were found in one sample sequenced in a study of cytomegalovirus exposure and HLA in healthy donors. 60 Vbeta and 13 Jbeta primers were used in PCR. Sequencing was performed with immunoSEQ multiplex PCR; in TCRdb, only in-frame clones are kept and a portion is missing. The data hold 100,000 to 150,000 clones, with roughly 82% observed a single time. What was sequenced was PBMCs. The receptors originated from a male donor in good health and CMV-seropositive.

In DNA, the CDR3 is TGTGCCAGTGGGACTAGCGGAAGCACAGATACGCAGTATTTT. Protein: CASGTSGSTDTQYF. The chain employs TRBV19 and TRBJ2-3, with 11 bases lining up with TRBD2. The CDR3 covers 14 residues. Per the germline V gene, CDR1 is LNHDA and CDR2 is SQIVND (reference sequence). Trimming cost V 8 bases and J 0 bases; bases outside gene matches: 1.

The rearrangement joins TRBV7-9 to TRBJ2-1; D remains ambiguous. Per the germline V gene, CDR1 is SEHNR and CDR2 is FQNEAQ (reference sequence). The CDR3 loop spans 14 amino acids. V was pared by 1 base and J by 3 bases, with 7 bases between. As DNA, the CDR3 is TGTGCCAGCAGCTTAGATCCAGGCTACAATGAGCAGTTCTTC. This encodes CASSLDPGYNEQFF.

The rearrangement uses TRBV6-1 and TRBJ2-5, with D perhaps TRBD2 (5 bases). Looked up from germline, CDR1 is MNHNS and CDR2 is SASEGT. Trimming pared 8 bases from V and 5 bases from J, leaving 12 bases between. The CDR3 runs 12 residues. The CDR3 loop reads CASGENAETQYF. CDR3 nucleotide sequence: TGTGCCAGCGGGGAGAATGCGGAGACCCAGTACTTC.

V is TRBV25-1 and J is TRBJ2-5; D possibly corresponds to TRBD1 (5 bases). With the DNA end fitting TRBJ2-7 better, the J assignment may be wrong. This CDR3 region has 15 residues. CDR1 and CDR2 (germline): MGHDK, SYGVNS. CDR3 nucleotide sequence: TGTGCCAGCAGTTCTCTAACAGGACCAAACTACGAGCAGTACTTC. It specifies CASSSLTGPNYEQYF.

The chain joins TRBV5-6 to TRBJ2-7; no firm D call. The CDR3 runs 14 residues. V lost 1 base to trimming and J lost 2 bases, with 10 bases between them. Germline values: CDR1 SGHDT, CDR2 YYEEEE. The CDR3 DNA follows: TGTGCCAGCAGCTTGAGAAACAGAGCCTACGAGCAGTACTTC. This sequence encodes CASSLRNRAYEQYF.

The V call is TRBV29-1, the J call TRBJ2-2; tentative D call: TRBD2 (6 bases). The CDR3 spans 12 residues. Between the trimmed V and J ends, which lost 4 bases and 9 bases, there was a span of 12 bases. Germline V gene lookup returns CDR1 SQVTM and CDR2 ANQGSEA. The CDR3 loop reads CSVGRDSWELFF. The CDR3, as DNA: TGCAGCGTTGGAAGGGACTCCTGGGAGCTGTTTTTT.

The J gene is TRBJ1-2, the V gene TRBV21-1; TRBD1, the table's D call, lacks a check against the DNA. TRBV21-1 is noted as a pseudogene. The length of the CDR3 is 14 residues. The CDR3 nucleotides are TGTGCCAGCAGCAAATGGAGGACAGGCTATGGCTACACCTTC. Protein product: CASSKWRTGYGYTF.